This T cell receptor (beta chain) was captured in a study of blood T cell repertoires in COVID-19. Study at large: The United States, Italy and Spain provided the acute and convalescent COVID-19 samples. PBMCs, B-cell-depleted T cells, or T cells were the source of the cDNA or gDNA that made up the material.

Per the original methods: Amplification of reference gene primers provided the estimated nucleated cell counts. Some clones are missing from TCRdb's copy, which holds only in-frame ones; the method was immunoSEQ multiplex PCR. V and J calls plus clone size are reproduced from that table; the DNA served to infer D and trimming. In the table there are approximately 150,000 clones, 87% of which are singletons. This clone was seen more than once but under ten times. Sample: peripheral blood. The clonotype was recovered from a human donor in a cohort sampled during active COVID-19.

The CDR3 protein is CASSPGTGEYEQYF. The CDR3 DNA follows: TGTGCCAGCTCACCCGGGACAGGGGAGTACGAGCAGTACTTC. V usage is TRBV18 and J usage is TRBJ2-7; 10 bases align to TRBD1. The CDR3 runs to 14 residues. V was pared by 3 bases and J by 4 bases, with 3 bases of the junction left unmatched. Germline CDR1 reads KGHSH; CDR2 reads LQKENI.